These T cell receptor beta chains were read from a single sample in a study of blood T cell repertoires in COVID-19. Method: immunoSEQ multiplex PCR; TCRdb's copy keeps in-frame clones and lacks some. The data show fewer than 300,000 clones, around 84% seen once. Input material: PBMCs or T cells enriched from blood (not recorded which). The receptors here all came from a woman aged 45-65 years who had recovered from COVID-19. The CDR3 runs from the conserved cysteine through the conserved F or W. Fields, in order: D gene, V gene, clone size, J gene, CDR3 DNA, CDR3 protein. D genes are given only for firm matches. The size of a clone is reported for some rows only, either as once, few or many, or as a class for expanded clones.

D: TRBD1; V: TRBV6-5; size: NA; J: TRBJ1-2; DNA: TGTGCCAGCCTTGAACCCGACAGGGGCAATGGCTACACCTTC; CDR3: CASLEPDRGNGYTF
D: NA; V: TRBV7-9; size: few; J: TRBJ2-2; DNA: TGTGCCAGCAGCTCCTCCCACAGGACCGACCTGGTCCTGTTTTTT; CDR3: CASSSSHRTDLVLFF
D: NA; V: TRBV6-5; size: NA; J: TRBJ2-7; DNA: TGTGCCAGCAGTTATAGCGGCGAGCAGTACTTC; CDR3: CASSYSGEQYF
D: TRBD1; V: TRBV7-7; size: NA; J: TRBJ1-2; DNA: TGTGCCAGCAGCTTAGGCCCTGGGACAGTGGTAAACTATGGCTACACCTTC; CDR3: CASSLGPGTVVNYGYTF
D: TRBD2; V: TRBV19; size: NA; J: TRBJ2-3; DNA: TGTGCCAGTAGTGCAGCGGGAGTTTCAGATACGCAGTATTTT; CDR3: CASSAAGVSDTQYF
D: NA; V: TRBV18; size: NA; J: TRBJ1-1; DNA: TGTGCCAGCTCACCGGACAGTGGACTAGCTTTCTTT; CDR3: CASSPDSGLAFF
D: NA; V: TRBV10-3; size: NA; J: TRBJ1-1; DNA: TGTGCCATCAGTTCTCTAGCGAACACTGAAGCTTTCTTT; CDR3: CAISSLANTEAFF
D: NA; V: TRBV7-2; size: NA; J: TRBJ2-5; DNA: TGTGCCAGCAGCTTAGTCCACTCCGCGGAGACCCAGTACTTC; CDR3: CASSLVHSAETQYF
D: NA; V: TRBV28; size: NA; J: TRBJ2-7; DNA: TGTGCCAGCAGTCTACCCCGAGTCCCATACGAGCAGTACTTC; CDR3: CASSLPRVPYEQYF
D: NA; V: TRBV18; size: NA; J: TRBJ2-7; DNA: TGTGCCAGCTCATTACAGGACTACGAGCAGTACTTC; CDR3: CASSLQDYEQYF
D: NA; V: TRBV28; size: NA; J: TRBJ1-4; DNA: TGTGCCACCACGCGAACCCAAAATGAAAAACTGTTTTTT; CDR3: CATTRTQNEKLFF
D: TRBD1; V: TRBV11-1; size: NA; J: TRBJ1-1; DNA: TGTGCCAGCAGCCTAGATCCTGGACAGGTCCGATTCTTT; CDR3: CASSLDPGQVRFF
D: NA; V: TRBV7-9; size: NA; J: TRBJ2-1; DNA: TGTGCCAGCAGCTTGCTCACTAGCCCCAGCGAGCAGTTCTTC; CDR3: CASSLLTSPSEQFF
D: NA; V: TRBV9; size: NA; J: TRBJ1-3; DNA: TGTGCCAGCAGCGTCTCCCCGGCAGGGGCTGGAAACACCATATATTTT; CDR3: CASSVSPAGAGNTIYF
D: NA; V: TRBV6-5; size: NA; J: TRBJ1-1; DNA: TGTGCCAGCAGTTACGCTGGGCTGCGGGACACTGAAGCTTTCTTT; CDR3: CASSYAGLRDTEAFF
D: TRBD1; V: TRBV5-6; size: NA; J: TRBJ1-1; DNA: TGTGCCAGCAGCACCAGCCCGACAGGGAATGCTGAAGCTTTCTTT; CDR3: CASSTSPTGNAEAFF
D: TRBD1; V: TRBV28; size: NA; J: TRBJ2-1; DNA: TGTGCCAGCCTTCCCTCAGGGGGCCGGTCCTACAATGAGCAGTTCTTC; CDR3: CASLPSGGRSYNEQFF
D: NA; V: TRBV28; size: NA; J: TRBJ2-1; DNA: TGTGCCAGCACCCAGAGGGGGACTACCAATAATGAGCAGTTCTTC; CDR3: CASTQRGTTNNEQFF
D: NA; V: TRBV7-6; size: NA; J: TRBJ1-2; DNA: TGTGCCAGCAGCCCCGATGATACAGGGACTAACTATGGCTACACCTTC; CDR3: CASSPDDTGTNYGYTF
D: TRBD2; V: TRBV5-1; size: NA; J: TRBJ2-3; DNA: TGCGCCAGCAGCCTGGGACTAGCTCGCACAGATACGCAGTATTTT; CDR3: CASSLGLARTDTQYF
D: TRBD1; V: TRBV4-2; size: NA; J: TRBJ1-4; DNA: TGTGCCAGCAGCCGTCGAGACGGGACAGGGGTAGAAAAACTGTTTTTT; CDR3: CASSRRDGTGVEKLFF
D: TRBD1; V: TRBV25-1; size: NA; J: TRBJ1-1; DNA: TGTGCCAGCACCCAGACAGGGTTTTGGACTGAAGCTTTCTTT; CDR3: CASTQTGFWTEAFF
D: TRBD1; V: TRBV19; size: NA; J: TRBJ1-2; DNA: TGTGCCAGTAGTACGGGACAGGGGGTTATAGCTAACTATGGCTACACCTTC; CDR3: CASSTGQGVIANYGYTF
D: NA; V: TRBV4-2; size: NA; J: TRBJ2-7; DNA: TGTGCCAGCAGCCAAGACCCCAGGGGCAACTACGAGCAGTACTTC; CDR3: CASSQDPRGNYEQYF
D: NA; V: TRBV20-1; size: once; J: TRBJ1-1; DNA: TGCAGTGCTAGAGGGGCACATGAAGCTTTCTTT; CDR3: CSARGAHEAFF
D: TRBD1; V: TRBV5-6; size: NA; J: TRBJ1-6; DNA: TGTGCCAGCAGCTTGGCCGGGACAGGTGTTTCACCCCTCCACTTT; CDR3: CASSLAGTGVSPLHF
D: TRBD1; V: TRBV28; size: NA; J: TRBJ1-2; DNA: TGTGCCAGCACCCCACAGGGGGCGTACGGCTACACCTTC; CDR3: CASTPQGAYGYTF
D: TRBD1; V: TRBV9; size: NA; J: TRBJ2-7; DNA: TGTGCCAGCAGCGGCCCCCGGGACAGCCATTACGAGCAGTACTTC; CDR3: CASSGPRDSHYEQYF
D: NA; V: TRBV25-1; size: NA; J: TRBJ2-1; DNA: TGTGCCAGCAGTGAGGAGGGGTCTTCAGATGAGCAGTTCTTC; CDR3: CASSEEGSSDEQFF
D: TRBD1; V: TRBV20-1; size: NA; J: TRBJ2-7; DNA: TGCAGTGCTACCGGGACAGTCGAGCAGTACTTC; CDR3: CSATGTVEQYF
D: NA; V: TRBV12-3/TRBV12-4; size: NA; J: TRBJ1-2; DNA: TGTGCCAGCAGTCGGGGGGGGTCAAGTGGCTACACCTTC; CDR3: CASSRGGSSGYTF
D: TRBD2; V: TRBV3-1/TRBV3-2; size: once; J: TRBJ2-7; DNA: TGTGCCAGCAGCCAAACTAGCGGACCCTACGAGCAGTACTTC; CDR3: CASSQTSGPYEQYF
D: NA; V: TRBV5-6; size: NA; J: TRBJ1-5; DNA: TGTGCCAGCACCTGGGGAGGGGAGCGGCAGCCCCAGCATTTT; CDR3: CASTWGGERQPQHF
D: TRBD1; V: TRBV6-6; size: once; J: TRBJ1-1; DNA: TGTGCCAGCAGTTACGGAGACAGGGCACCTGAAGCTTTCTTT; CDR3: CASSYGDRAPEAFF
D: TRBD1; V: TRBV2; size: NA; J: TRBJ2-7; DNA: TGTGCCAGCAGCCGGGACAGTTCCTACGAGCAGTACTTC; CDR3: CASSRDSSYEQYF
D: TRBD2; V: TRBV7-9; size: NA; J: TRBJ2-1; DNA: TGTGCCAGCAGCTCCCTAGCGGGAGACTCCTACAATGAGCAGTTCTTC; CDR3: CASSSLAGDSYNEQFF
D: TRBD1; V: TRBV2; size: NA; J: TRBJ1-3; DNA: TGTGCCAGCCTGGGAGGGACAGGGGTCAATTTCTCTGGAAACACCATATATTTT; CDR3: CASLGGTGVNFSGNTIYF
D: TRBD2; V: TRBV28; size: NA; J: TRBJ2-3; DNA: TGTGCCAGCAGTTTATCTGGCGGGGGGACCTGGGGGCAGTATTTT; CDR3: CASSLSGGGTWGQYF
D: TRBD1; V: TRBV3-1/TRBV3-2; size: NA; J: TRBJ1-6; DNA: TGTGCCAGCAGCCGAACCGGACAGGGGGCGAGTTCACCCCTCCACTTT; CDR3: CASSRTGQGASSPLHF
D: NA; V: TRBV5-4; size: NA; J: TRBJ2-7; DNA: TGTGCCAGCAGCTTGGGGGCCGGGGGTGAGGGCTACGAGCAGTACTTC; CDR3: CASSLGAGGEGYEQYF
D: TRBD2; V: TRBV4-1; size: NA; J: TRBJ2-2; DNA: TGCGCCAGCAGCTCACGGACTAGCGGTACGACCGGGGAGCTGTTTTTT; CDR3: CASSSRTSGTTGELFF
D: NA; V: TRBV11-2; size: once; J: TRBJ1-4; DNA: TGTGCCAGCAGCTTTGTTATGGGCTCGGAAAAACTGTTTTTT; CDR3: CASSFVMGSEKLFF
D: NA; V: TRBV5-4; size: NA; J: TRBJ2-2; DNA: TGTGCCAGCAGCTCAGGGATGACCGGGGAGCTGTTTTTT; CDR3: CASSSGMTGELFF
D: NA; V: TRBV4-3; size: NA; J: TRBJ1-3; DNA: TGCGCCAGCAGCCAACATAGGGGGGGATATGGAAACACCATATATTTT; CDR3: CASSQHRGGYGNTIYF
D: TRBD2; V: TRBV27; size: NA; J: TRBJ2-1; DNA: TGTGCCAGCAGTTTGGATCTCGGGGGGAATGAGCAGTTCTTC; CDR3: CASSLDLGGNEQFF
D: TRBD1; V: TRBV27; size: NA; J: TRBJ1-5; DNA: TGTGCCAGCAGCGGGCAGGGGGCGAATCAGCCCCAGCATTTT; CDR3: CASSGQGANQPQHF